This T cell receptor (beta chain) derives from a study of vaccination and CD4 T cells after COVID-19. Study details: Two of the convalescents were Hispanic, and the group consisted of six males and four females. The post-vaccine samples came a median approximately 72 days after dose two (range 14 to 241). Overlapping SARS-CoV-2, HCoV-NL63, HCoV-OC43 and HCoV-229E spike peptides were used to stimulate cells.

Regarding treatment: approximately nine-day PBMC culture with coronavirus spike peptide pools or control peptides (ViraFEST assay). First, ViraFEST expanded antigen-specific T cells with peptide pools, and next it sequenced the TCRs. CDR3 length equals 13 residues. Germline CDR1 and CDR2: DFQATT and SNEGSKA (reference sequence). The V segment lost 6 bases and the J segment 10 bases; nucleotides outside the gene matches: 13. Sequencing of cultured CD4+ T cell DNA used the Oncomine TCR Beta short-read assay. TCRdb re-analysed the PCR reads in MiXCR, keeping a single row per CDR3 protein. The sample includes over 10,000 distinct CDR3 sequences, 60% to 80% seen only once; the top ten take 20%. Concerning this clonotype: Its target is not known.

V is TRBV20-1 and J is TRBJ1-1, with 8 bases matching TRBD1. The receptor was isolated from a human donor who had recovered from COVID-19. Sequencing was performed on CD4+ T cells from blood, cultured in vitro. The CDR3 loop reads CSASRQGRGGAFF. The CDR3, as DNA: TGCAGTGCAAGCAGACAGGGGAGAGGGGGAGCTTTCTTT.